A single sample gave rise to the 2 T cell receptor beta chains below, sequenced in a study of cytomegalovirus exposure and HLA in healthy donors. Amplification used 60 Vbeta primers and 13 Jbeta primers. The assay was immunoSEQ multiplex PCR, and TCRdb's table has in-frame clones only and misses some. The repertoire holds about 160,000 clones, with roughly 72% as singletons. The sample consisted of PBMCs. Receptors were obtained from a man aged 35-49 years in good health and CMV-seronegative.

The rearrangement links TRBV4-1 to TRBJ2-1, with TRBD2 matching 7 bases. This CDR3 comprises 17 residues. Germline values: CDR1 MGHRA, CDR2 YSYEKL. Trimming at V came to 6 bases and at J to 3 bases, leaving 14 bases not matched to a gene. CDR3 nucleotide sequence: TGCGCCAGCAGTCTTTCCCCGGGACTAAAATACTACAATGAGCAGTTCTTC. This encodes CASSLSPGLKYYNEQFF.

CDR3 protein: CASSLGGGNQPQHF. In DNA, the CDR3 is TGTGCCAGCTCATTAGGTGGAGGCAATCAGCCCCAGCATTTT. The V and J genes are TRBV18 and TRBJ1-5; D is unresolved. Trimming took 5 bases from V and 2 from J, leaving 10 bases between them. CDR1 KGHSH and CDR2 LQKENI come from the germline V gene. The CDR3 is 14 amino acids.